Below, 8 T cell receptor beta chains from the same sample are listed, as sequenced in a study of blood T cells in healthy people across ages. The second PCR ran roughly 6 to 11 cycles with a sample-barcoded 5' primer and J-beta primers. TCRdb fed the 5' RACE reads into MiXCR, producing one record per CDR3 protein. Here the sample spans approximately 700,000 distinct CDR3 sequences, about 30% being singletons. The source material was blood. These receptor sequences come from a woman aged 80 or over in good health.

The DNA of the CDR3 is TGTGCCAGCAGCTTAAGACAGGTGGAACATTCACCCCTCCACTTT. Its protein product is CASSLRQVEHSPLHF. This chain uses TRBV7-2 with TRBJ1-6, with a tentative D call TRBD1 (6 bases). Germline loops: CDR1 SGHTA, CDR2 FQGNSA. V lost 2 bases and J 8 bases, leaving 13 bases between the germline ends. This CDR3 region has 15 residues.

The CDR3, as DNA: TGCGCCAGCAGCTTGGTCAGTATTACAACTAATGAAAAACTGTTTTTT. This translates into CASSLVSITTNEKLFF. The chain recombines TRBV5-1 with TRBJ1-4; D is unresolved. This CDR3 is built from 16 residues. V lost 0 bases, J lost 0 bases, and 9 bases lay in between. CDR1 is SGHRS and CDR2 is YFSETQ in the germline V gene.

This clonotype was seen many times. The chain couples TRBV5-5 to TRBJ2-5; no clear D. Trimming removed 1 base at V and 4 bases at J, with 8 bases between. CDR1 is SGHKS, CDR2 YYEKEE, per germline (reference sequence). The CDR3 extends over 13 amino acids. The CDR3 sequence: CASSLYTGETQYF. CDR3 coding DNA: TGTGCCAGCAGCTTGTACACTGGAGAGACCCAGTACTTC. Drawing the rest from reference TRBV5-5 and TRBJ2-5, the complete variable domain is DAGVTQSPTHLIKTRGQQVTLRCSPISGHKSVSWYQQVLGQGPQFIFQYYEKEERGRGNFPDRFSARQFPNYSSELNVNALLLGDSALYLCASSLYTGETQYFGPGTRLLVL.

With regard to this clonotype: A single base separates this from a much larger clone, so it may be a read error. The chain recombines TRBV5-4 with TRBJ2-5; D is possibly TRBD1 or TRBD2 (6 bases each). Judging by the DNA end, TRBJ2-1 fits better; the J call may be wrong. This CDR3 region has 14 residues. Germline CDR1 SGHNT, CDR2 YYREEE (reference sequence). CDR3 DNA sequence: TGTGCCAGCAGCTCCGAAGGGGGGAAAGAGACCCAGTTCTTC. Its translation is CASSSEGGKETQFF.

This clonotype has ten or more counts. V is TRBV7-6 and J is TRBJ2-5; D is undetermined. V lost 5 bases and J lost 5, with 18 bases in between. The CDR3 totals 15 residues. Per germline, CDR1 SGHVS and CDR2 FNYEAQ. Here the CDR3 reads CASSPFSGSWETQYF. The CDR3 nucleotides read TGTGCCAGCAGCCCCTTCTCGGGCAGTTGGGAGACCCAGTACTTC.

The J gene is TRBJ2-1, the V gene TRBV20-1; D is unclear. The CDR3 consists of 14 residues. V was pared by 0 bases and J by 5 bases, with 11 bases between. Per the germline V gene, CDR1 is DFQATT and CDR2 is SNEGSKA (reference sequence). For the CDR3, the DNA is TGCAGTGCTAGAGATAAGGCGGTGAACAATGAGCAGTTCTTC. Protein product: CSARDKAVNNEQFF.

This clonotype has ten or more counts. V gene TRBV12-3 or TRBV12-4 combines with J gene TRBJ1-1, with a possible D match to TRBD1 (5 bases). Trimming left V 7 bases short and J 0 bases short, with 12 bases between. This CDR3 has 14 amino acids. The CDR3 coding sequence is TGTGCCAGCATGCCGGGACGGATGAACACTGAAGCTTTCTTT. Translation gives CASMPGRMNTEAFF.

This clonotype occurred many times. The DNA of the CDR3 is TGTGCCAGCAGCTCGAGGGGGGGGGTAACTGAAGCTTTCTTT. The encoded protein is CASSSRGGVTEAFF. The chain has TRBV7-2 and TRBJ1-1, with a tentative D call TRBD1 (6 bases). V shed 4 bases and J shed 5 bases, with 14 bases lying between them. Germline V lookup: CDR1 SGHTA, CDR2 FQGNSA. This CDR3 region has 14 residues.